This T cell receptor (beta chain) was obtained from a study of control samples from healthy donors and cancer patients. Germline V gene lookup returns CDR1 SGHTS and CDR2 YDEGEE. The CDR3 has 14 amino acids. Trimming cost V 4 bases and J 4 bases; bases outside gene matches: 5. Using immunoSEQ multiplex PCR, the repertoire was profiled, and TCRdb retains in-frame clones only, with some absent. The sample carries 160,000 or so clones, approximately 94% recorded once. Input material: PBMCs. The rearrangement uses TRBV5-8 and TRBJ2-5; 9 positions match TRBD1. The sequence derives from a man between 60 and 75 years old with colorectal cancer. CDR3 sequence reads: CASSGGTGRETQYF. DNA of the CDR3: TGTGCCAGCAGCGGCGGGACAGGGAGAGAGACCCAGTACTTC.